The 22 T cell receptor beta chains below were found in one sample sequenced in a study of blood T cell repertoires in COVID-19 (TCRdb year 2020). Libraries were prepared through the immunoSEQ multiplex PCR assay. What TCRdb holds here is the immuneACCESS table cut down to in-frame rearrangements. Part of the clones is not present; checked against another copy, under half of the missing clones reflect an unresolved V gene, and the others are unexplained. A total of fewer than 450,000 clones appear in this sample, 90% to 95% of them only once. 2.5% to 4% of the sample is in the top ten clones. The sequenced material came from peripheral blood. The receptors derive from a woman younger than 35 who had recovered from COVID-19.

The chain recombines TRBV16 with TRBJ2-2, with a possible D match to TRBD2 (6 bases). The CDR3 sequence is 17 residues long. V was clipped by 1 base and J by 5 bases, with 17 bases between them. Germline V gene sequence: CDR1 KGHSY, CDR2 FQNENV. The CDR3 DNA reads as TGTGCCAGCAGCCAATTCGGCGGGATGGGGCGAACCGGGGAGCTGTTTTTT. Translation: CASSQFGGMGRTGELFF.

V and J are TRBV18 and TRBJ2-6; the D gene is possibly TRBD1 (5 bases). The length of the CDR3 is 17 residues. Germline CDR1 is KGHSH and CDR2 is LQKENI. V lost 3 bases, J lost 1 base, and 13 bases lay in between. CDR3 sequence reads: CASSPLGRTSGANVLTF. The CDR3 coding sequence is TGTGCCAGCTCACCGTTAGGACGGACATCTGGGGCCAACGTCCTGACTTTC. The complete variable domain, with remaining parts taken from reference TRBV18 and TRBJ2-6, reads NAGVMQNPRHLVRRRGQEARLRCSPMKGHSHVYWYRQLPEEGLKFMVYLQKENIIDESGMPKERFSAEFPKEGPSILRIQQVVRGDSAAYFCASSPLGRTSGANVLTFGAGSRLTVL.

The chain links TRBV27 to TRBJ1-4; the D is unclear. Trimming removed 7 bases at V and 0 bases at J, with 12 bases between. Germline V gene lookup returns CDR1 MNHEY and CDR2 SMNVEV (reference sequence). The CDR3 runs 15 residues. CDR3 coding DNA: TGTGCCAGCACCCCGTACGGAGCAACTAATGAAAAACTGTTTTTT. Translated: CASTPYGATNEKLFF.

This clone was seen once. The V call is TRBV11-3, the J call TRBJ2-2, with no clear D. The CDR3 is 11 amino acids. In germline, CDR1 is SGHNT, CDR2 YENEEA. Trimming removed 6 bases at V and 5 bases at J, with 4 bases between. Here the CDR3 reads CASSKTGELFF. The CDR3 coding sequence is TGTGCCAGCAGTAAAACCGGGGAGCTGTTTTTT.

V usage is TRBV19 and J usage is TRBJ1-5, with unresolved D. The CDR3 sequence is 15 residues long. V gave up 3 bases and J gave up 0 bases, with 9 bases separating them. Germline-derived CDR1 and CDR2 are LNHDA and SQIVND (reference sequence). CDR3 nucleotide sequence: TGTGCCAGTAGTATGTGGAGAAATAGCAATCAGCCCCAGCATTTT. This translates into CASSMWRNSNQPQHF.

This clone was counted between two and nine times. The V gene is TRBV7-8, the J gene TRBJ2-1, with 10 bases identical to TRBD2. Germline trimming cut 1 base from V and 6 bases from J; bases unmatched to any gene: 9. The CDR3 has 17 amino acids. Germline loops: CDR1 SGHVS, CDR2 FQNEAQ. The DNA for the CDR3 is TGTGCCAGCAGCTTAGTGGTAGCGGGAGGTCTGGGCAATGAGCAGTTCTTC. Encoded protein: CASSLVVAGGLGNEQFF.

As concerns this clone: This specimen includes other DNA sequences encoding the same CDR3. V is TRBV28 and J is TRBJ2-7; 8 bases match TRBD1. V lost 5 bases and J lost 2; bases outside the gene matches: 8. Germline loops: CDR1 MDHEN, CDR2 SYDVKM. This CDR3 spans 15 amino acids. CDR3 DNA: TGTGCCAGCAGTCCGGGACAGGCTAAAACCTACGAGCAGTACGTC. This gives the protein CASSPGQAKTYEQYV.

The chain uses TRBV7-2 and TRBJ1-4; D possibly corresponds to TRBD1 (6 bases). The CDR3 contains 13 residues. In germline, CDR1 is SGHTA, CDR2 FQGNSA. V was pared by 5 bases and J by 8 bases, with 12 bases between. The CDR3 nucleotides are TGTGCCAGCAGCCTCCCAGGGGCCGAAAAACTGTTTTTT. The encoded protein is CASSLPGAEKLFF.

In this sample, this clone turned up once. The junction does not match germline at one end; this may be a read error. The chain employs TRBV5-6 and TRBJ2-3; TRBD2 matches 13 bases. The CDR3 is 14 amino acids. The germline gives CDR1 SGHDT, CDR2 YYEEEE. The CDR3 DNA is TGTGCCAGCAGTTCCGGGACTAGCGGGACGAGTTCGTGTTTT. It translates to CASSSGTSGTSSCF.

The chain combines TRBV10-3 with TRBJ2-2; maybe TRBD2 (5 bases). There are 18 residues in the CDR3. Germline loops: CDR1 ENHRY, CDR2 SYGVKD. Between the trimmed V and J ends, which lost 3 bases and 3 bases, there was a span of 20 bases. As DNA, the CDR3 is TGTGCCATCAGTGAACCTATTGGGAGAGGTAAAGACACCGGGGAGCTGTTTTTT. Translation gives CAISEPIGRGKDTGELFF.

This chain connects TRBV6-2 or TRBV6-3 to TRBJ2-1, with 7 bases matching TRBD2. This CDR3 has 16 amino acids. Germline V gene lookup returns CDR1 MNHEY and CDR2 SVGEGT. V lost 5 bases to trimming and J lost 9 bases; unmatched junction nucleotides: 16. In nucleotides, the CDR3 is TGTGCCAGCAGTAACCTCCCCCTCGGGAGGACGGGTGAGCAGTTCTTC. Protein sequence: CASSNLPLGRTGEQFF.

This chain links TRBV5-8 with TRBJ2-3; D is possibly TRBD1 (5 bases). Looked up from germline, CDR1 is SGHTS and CDR2 is YDEGEE. V dropped 8 bases and J dropped 0 bases, with 10 bases sitting between them. The CDR3 loop spans 13 amino acids. Written as DNA, the CDR3 is TGTGCCAGTGGGTACAGGAGCACAGATACGCAGTATTTT. Translation: CASGYRSTDTQYF.

This clone was seen a single time. This chain connects TRBV27 to TRBJ2-1, with D possibly TRBD2 on 6 matching bases. The CDR3 length is 14 residues. The germline gives CDR1 MNHEY, CDR2 SMNVEV (reference sequence). The V end was cut by 2 bases, the J end by 15 bases, with 20 bases between. The CDR3 region is CASSLAVGRSSLFF. DNA for the CDR3: TGTGCCAGCAGTTTAGCGGTTGGGAGGAGCAGCCTGTTCTTC.

This clone has a handful of counts. V gene TRBV6-5 combines with J gene TRBJ1-6, with 9 bases that match TRBD1. The CDR3 spans 15 residues. The trim removed 2 bases at V and 8 bases at J, leaving 4 bases unmatched. CDR1 is MNHEY and CDR2 is SVGAGI in the germline V gene. CDR3 residues: CASSYQGQGDSPLHF. As DNA, the CDR3 is TGTGCCAGCAGTTACCAGGGACAGGGCGATTCACCCCTCCACTTT.

This sequence joins TRBV4-3 and TRBJ1-2; possible D gene TRBD1, 6 bases. Germline lookup yields CDR1 LGHNA and CDR2 YSLEER. There are 18 residues in the CDR3. The V gene lost 0 bases and the J gene lost 0 bases, with 17 bases spanning the gap. The CDR3 spells CASSQEFLGQTSNYGYTF. The CDR3 DNA sequence: TGCGCCAGCAGCCAAGAGTTTCTAGGACAGACCTCTAACTATGGCTACACCTTC.

The V and J genes are TRBV12-3 or TRBV12-4 and TRBJ1-1; the D is unclear. The germline V and J ends were trimmed by 3 bases and 1 base, with 6 bases remaining between them. The length of the CDR3 is 13 residues. The CDR3, as DNA: TGTGCCAGCAGTTTGGCCCCGAACACTGAAGCTTTCTTT. Protein product: CASSLAPNTEAFF.

The chain joins TRBV7-6 to TRBJ1-2; weak D call: TRBD1 (6 bases). There are 15 residues in the CDR3. Germline V gene data show CDR1 as SGHVS and CDR2 as FNYEAQ. V dropped 8 bases and J dropped 3 bases, with 19 bases sitting between them. CDR3 nucleotide sequence: TGTGCCAGCTCCTCAAACGGGGGGGCTGACTATGGCTACACCTTC. It specifies CASSSNGGADYGYTF.

The chain couples TRBV19 to TRBJ1-1; 10 bases are a match to TRBD1. The CDR3 sequence is 14 residues long. The germline gives CDR1 LNHDA, CDR2 SQIVND (reference sequence). J was trimmed by 5 bases and V by 3 bases; bases with no gene match: 3. CDR3 in amino acids: CASSMGQGKTEAFF. The CDR3, as DNA: TGTGCCAGTAGTATGGGACAGGGGAAAACTGAAGCTTTCTTT.

This chain uses TRBV24-1 with TRBJ1-2; no clear D gene. The CDR3 is 11 amino acids. Germline CDR1 and CDR2: KGHDR and SFDVKD. The V gene lost 9 bases and the J gene lost 8 bases, with 12 bases spanning the gap. CDR3 DNA: TGTGCCACCGAGGCTGGAGGGGGCTACACCTTC. It yields the protein CATEAGGGYTF.

The chain couples TRBV13 to TRBJ2-3; 9 positions match TRBD1. Germline V lookup: CDR1 PRHDT, CDR2 FYEKMQ (reference sequence). Germline trimming cut 1 base from V and 4 bases from J; bases unmatched to any gene: 12. This CDR3 spans 18 amino acids. The CDR3 is CASSLVGITGGAADTQYF. The CDR3 coding sequence is TGTGCCAGCAGCTTAGTAGGAATCACAGGGGGCGCAGCAGATACGCAGTATTTT.

V usage is TRBV15 and J usage is TRBJ1-5; tentative D call: TRBD1 (6 bases). V gave up 1 base and J gave up 3 bases, with 19 bases separating them. The CDR3 contains 18 residues. CDR1 and CDR2 (germline): LNHNV, YYDKDF (reference sequence). In DNA, the CDR3 is TGTGCCACCAGCAGAGCCTACGGTACGGGGGGCGACAATCAGCCCCAGCATTTT. This gives the protein CATSRAYGTGGDNQPQHF.

This clone is a singleton in its sample. The V call is TRBV9, the J call TRBJ2-7; no definite D call. CDR3 length: 17 amino acids. The V end lost 4 bases, the J end lost 4 bases, and 24 bases lay between the germline ends. Germline CDR1 reads SGDLS; CDR2 reads YYNGEE. The CDR3 sequence is CASSPKTPLQVQYEQYV. The CDR3 DNA sequence: TGTGCCAGCAGCCCCAAAACCCCTCTCCAGGTCCAGTACGAGCAGTACGTC.